Listed below are T cell receptor beta chains from one sample, sequenced in a study of blood T cell repertoires in COVID-19. TCRdb's copy holds only in-frame clones and misses some; the assay was immunoSEQ multiplex PCR. The sample shows more than 350,000 clones, around nine tenths of them seen only once. The sample comprised PBMCs or T cells enriched from blood (not recorded which). The receptor set was obtained from a woman aged 18 to 35 who had been exposed to COVID-19. CDR3s leave out the opening cysteine and the closing phenylalanine or tryptophan. The order of the fields is J gene, CDR3 length, D gene, V gene, CDR3 protein. A D gene is named only where the DNA matches it firmly.

J gene: TRBJ1-3; CDR3 length: 12; D gene: TRBD1; V gene: TRBV4-1; CDR3 protein: ASSPGTERNTIY
J gene: TRBJ2-7; CDR3 length: 11; D gene: NA; V gene: TRBV10-1; CDR3 protein: ASSVPTRAEQY
J gene: TRBJ2-1; CDR3 length: 10; D gene: NA; V gene: TRBV24-1; CDR3 protein: ATMSGIDEQF
J gene: TRBJ1-5; CDR3 length: 12; D gene: TRBD1; V gene: TRBV27; CDR3 protein: ASSLVQGRGPQH
J gene: TRBJ2-6; CDR3 length: 15; D gene: NA; V gene: TRBV3-1/TRBV3-2; CDR3 protein: ASSQGLRRSGANVLT
J gene: TRBJ2-7; CDR3 length: 16; D gene: TRBD2; V gene: TRBV7-2; CDR3 protein: ASSLGTGTSGNPYEQY
J gene: TRBJ1-1; CDR3 length: 14; D gene: NA; V gene: TRBV6-5; CDR3 protein: ASSSGPEGEPVGAF
J gene: TRBJ2-7; CDR3 length: 11; D gene: NA; V gene: TRBV9; CDR3 protein: ASSATSSYEQY
J gene: TRBJ2-1; CDR3 length: 11; D gene: NA; V gene: TRBV24-1; CDR3 protein: ATSDFPQNEQF
J gene: TRBJ1-5; CDR3 length: 13; D gene: TRBD1; V gene: TRBV29-1; CDR3 protein: SVLERDRGKGTQH
J gene: TRBJ1-1; CDR3 length: 13; D gene: TRBD1; V gene: TRBV6-5; CDR3 protein: ASSYSWGQGAEAF
J gene: TRBJ1-6; CDR3 length: 16; D gene: TRBD1; V gene: TRBV6-1; CDR3 protein: ASSEEYGYGTGSSPLH
J gene: TRBJ2-7; CDR3 length: 14; D gene: TRBD2; V gene: TRBV5-1; CDR3 protein: ASSLSFSSGRNEQY
J gene: TRBJ1-5; CDR3 length: 11; D gene: TRBD1; V gene: TRBV29-1; CDR3 protein: SVRQGNNQPQH
J gene: TRBJ1-5; CDR3 length: 15; D gene: NA; V gene: TRBV19; CDR3 protein: ASSIMVGRASNQPQH
J gene: TRBJ2-1; CDR3 length: 10; D gene: NA; V gene: TRBV25-1; CDR3 protein: ASSFLGNEQF
J gene: TRBJ2-7; CDR3 length: 11; D gene: NA; V gene: TRBV2; CDR3 protein: ASSEMAFDEQY
J gene: TRBJ2-3; CDR3 length: 12; D gene: NA; V gene: TRBV7-3; CDR3 protein: ASSSVSNTDTQY
J gene: TRBJ2-7; CDR3 length: 9; D gene: NA; V gene: TRBV20-1; CDR3 protein: SARGAAEQY
J gene: TRBJ2-2; CDR3 length: 11; D gene: NA; V gene: TRBV12-3/TRBV12-4; CDR3 protein: ASSRGTGGELF